The present T cell receptor (beta chain) was sequenced within a study of T-cell reconstitution after alpha-beta-depleted transplantation in children. Unique molecular identifiers tagged the TCRbeta library. TCRdb fed the PCR reads into MiXCR, producing one record per CDR3 protein. In the table there are 300,000 or so distinct CDR3 sequences, roughly 9.5% of which are singletons. The material sequenced was PBMCs from the stem cell graft donor, taken from the stem cell graft. The sequence came from a human donor who donated a stem cell graft to a child with SCID.

The CDR3 region is CASSAVGGAIDEQFF. CDR3 DNA sequence: TGTGCCAGCAGTGCGGTGGGGGGCGCGATTGATGAGCAGTTCTTC. The chain has TRBV6-1 and TRBJ2-1; D may be TRBD1 or TRBD2 (6 bases each). CDR1 and CDR2 from the germline V gene are MNHNS and SASEGT. Deletions cut 4 bases from V and 8 bases from J, with 18 bases between. The CDR3 covers 15 residues.